This entry lists 11 T cell receptor beta chains sequenced from one sample in a study of regulatory T cells in long-lasting Graves disease. With iRepertoire HTBI primers and Arm-PCR of CDR3 regions, TCR beta libraries were built. TCRdb recomputed calls from the multiplex PCR reads with MiXCR, one row per CDR3 protein. The repertoire holds under 700,000 distinct CDR3 sequences, with roughly a sixth as singletons. Time point defined: newly diagnosed GD, antithyroid drugs for less than 3 months. PBMC-extracted RNA yielded the TCR library. The data were also submitted as part of a second study, on T cells in Graves' hyperthyroidism and ophthalmopathy.

The source was peripheral blood mononuclear cells (PBMCs), collected at new diagnosis, from a patient treated with antithyroid drugs. These receptors originate from a middle-aged woman with Graves disease.

The CDR3 DNA is TGTGCCAGCAGCTATTCCGGGGGGGCTATGTGGGAGACCCAGTACTTC. Translation gives CASSYSGGAMWETQYF. The V and J genes are TRBV7-2 and TRBJ2-5, with 8 bases that match TRBD2. The CDR3 runs 16 residues. V trimming: 4 bases; J trimming: 5 bases; junction bases outside the gene matches: 12. The V gene's germline CDR1 is SGHTA and CDR2 FQGNSA.

This clonotype occurred many times. V and J are TRBV11-2 and TRBJ1-2, with D possibly matching TRBD1 (6 bases). The CDR3 loop spans 15 amino acids. V shed 5 bases and J shed 0 bases, with 13 bases lying between them. Germline V gene sequence: CDR1 SGHAT, CDR2 FQNNGV. CDR3 in DNA: TGTGCCAGCAGCGCGAGGACAGAGACTAACTATGGCTACACCTTC. Translating it yields CASSARTETNYGYTF.

The rearrangement joins TRBV10-3 to TRBJ1-2; 8 bases align to TRBD1. V lost 6 bases to trimming and J lost 4 bases; unmatched junction nucleotides: 4. Germline V gene data show CDR1 as ENHRY and CDR2 as SYGVKD. CDR3 length: 13 residues. DNA for the CDR3: TGTGCCATCAGAGGGACAGGACCCTATGGCTACACCTTC. Amino acids: CAIRGTGPYGYTF.

This clonotype has a count of ten or more. The rearrangement links TRBV10-3 to TRBJ2-7; 9 bases map to TRBD1. With 6 bases clipped from V and 4 bases from J, the junction kept 10 bases outside the gene matches. The CDR3 covers 15 residues. Per germline, CDR1 ENHRY and CDR2 SYGVKD. CDR3 DNA sequence: TGTGCCATCAGGAAACAGGGGGCAGCTGTGTACGAGCAGTACTTC. Encoded protein: CAIRKQGAAVYEQYF.

This clonotype was recorded many times. This rearrangement joins TRBV12-3 or TRBV12-4 to TRBJ2-7, with a possible D match to TRBD2 (5 bases). The CDR3 consists of 13 residues. V lost 3 bases and J 6 bases, leaving 12 bases between the germline ends. The CDR3 is CASSFGMRAEQYF. Written as DNA, the CDR3 is TGTGCCAGCAGTTTCGGGATGAGGGCCGAGCAGTACTTC.

This clonotype was recorded many times. The V call is TRBV27, the J call TRBJ1-1; D gene ambiguous. Trimming left V 6 bases short and J 4 bases short, with 12 bases between. The V gene's germline CDR1 is MNHEY and CDR2 SMNVEV (reference sequence). This CDR3 is 13 amino acids long. The CDR3 protein is CASRLGRFTEAFF. DNA of the CDR3: TGTGCCAGCAGGCTTGGAAGGTTCACTGAAGCTTTCTTT.

V usage is TRBV15 and J usage is TRBJ1-5, with 8 positions matching TRBD1. The trim removed 5 bases at V and 7 bases at J, leaving 10 bases unmatched. Germline loops: CDR1 LNHNV, CDR2 YYDKDF (reference sequence). This CDR3 contains 15 residues. CDR3: CATSRPGTGRQPQHF. CDR3 in DNA: TGTGCCACCAGCCGCCCCGGGACAGGCCGACAGCCCCAGCATTTT.

The chain is built from TRBV5-6 and TRBJ1-3; weak D call: TRBD1 (6 bases). Trimming pared 4 bases from V and 0 bases from J, leaving 11 bases between. Germline lookup yields CDR1 SGHDT and CDR2 YYEEEE. The CDR3 is 15 amino acids. The CDR3 is CASSLGQLSGNTIYF. In nucleotides, the CDR3 is TGTGCCAGCAGCCTAGGACAGCTCTCTGGAAACACCATATATTTT.

This chain connects TRBV10-3 to TRBJ2-1; D perhaps matches TRBD1 (6 bases). Per germline, CDR1 ENHRY and CDR2 SYGVKD. The V end lost 2 bases, the J end lost 6 bases, and 14 bases lay between the germline ends. The CDR3 runs to 15 residues. CDR3: CAISEGGRGGNEQFF. CDR3 coding DNA: TGTGCCATCAGTGAGGGGGGCAGGGGTGGCAATGAGCAGTTCTTC.

This clonotype came up many times. V is TRBV9 and J is TRBJ2-5, with D perhaps matching TRBD2 (7 bases). This CDR3 has 17 amino acids. The germline CDR1 and CDR2 sequences are SGDLS and YYNGEE. V was pared by 3 bases and J by 1 base, with 19 bases between. Here the CDR3 reads CASSAGGGASIQETQYF. CDR3 in DNA: TGTGCCAGCAGCGCCGGAGGGGGGGCAAGTATCCAAGAGACCCAGTACTTC. The whole variable domain, remainder taken from reference TRBV9 and TRBJ2-5, is DSGVTQTPKHLITATGQRVTLRCSPRSGDLSVYWYQQSLDQGLQFLIQYYNGEERAKGNILERFSAQQFPDLHSELNLSSLELGDSALYFCASSAGGGASIQETQYFGPGTRLLVL.

The chain recombines TRBV2 with TRBJ1-1; D might be TRBD1 (6 bases). From germline, CDR1 is SNHLY and CDR2 FYNNEI. This CDR3 region has 14 residues. V was shortened by 5 bases and J by 1 base, with 11 bases between the two germline ends. Here the CDR3 DNA reads TGTGCCAGCAGTCCCAAACAGGGGAACACTGAAGCTTTCTTT. It is translated as CASSPKQGNTEAFF.